This T cell receptor beta chain originates from a study of T cells expressing NK-cell markers. Overall study: The authors derived TCR beta repertoires from sorted CD3+CD56+NKG2C+, CD3+CD56+NKG2C- and CD3+CD56-NKG2C+ T cells. General observations from the study: NKG2C+ dominant clonotypes from 6 or 7 donors made up about 1.0-7.5% of CD8+ T cells.

The CDR3 is made up of 13 amino acids. Germline lookup yields CDR1 DFQATT and CDR2 SNEGSKA (reference sequence). The authors generated TCR beta cDNA through 5'RACE template switching with UMIs. With the 5' RACE reads reprocessed, TCRdb shows one record per CDR3 protein and no DNA. The sample spans 150,000 or so distinct CDR3 sequences; the ten largest clones claim around 35%. A word on this clonotype: What it binds is not known.

The source material was blood T cells: a sorted CD56 or NKG2C T cell subset, CD4+ or CD8+ T cells, or bulk PBMC T cells (not recorded which). This TCR derives from a woman in her 50s in good health. This chain links TRBV20-1 with TRBJ1-1. CDR3 residues: CSASVSGRREAFF.